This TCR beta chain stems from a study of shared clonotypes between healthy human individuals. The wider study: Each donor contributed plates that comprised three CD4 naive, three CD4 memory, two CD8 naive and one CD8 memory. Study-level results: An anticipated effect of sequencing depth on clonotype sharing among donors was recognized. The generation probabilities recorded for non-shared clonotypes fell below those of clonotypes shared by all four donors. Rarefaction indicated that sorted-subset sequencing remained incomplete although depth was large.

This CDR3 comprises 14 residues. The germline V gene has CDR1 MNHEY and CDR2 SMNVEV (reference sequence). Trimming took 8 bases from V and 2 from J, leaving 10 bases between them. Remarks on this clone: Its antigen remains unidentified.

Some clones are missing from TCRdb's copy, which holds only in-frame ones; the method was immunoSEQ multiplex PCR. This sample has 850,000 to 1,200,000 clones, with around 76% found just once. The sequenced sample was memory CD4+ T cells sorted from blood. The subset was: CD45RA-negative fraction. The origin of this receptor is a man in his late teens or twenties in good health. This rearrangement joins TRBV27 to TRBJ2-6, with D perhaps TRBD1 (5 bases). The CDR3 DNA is TGTGCCAGCCCGCAGGGTGCTGGGGCCAACGTCCTGACTTTC. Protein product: CASPQGAGANVLTF.